The 31 T cell receptor beta chains below all came from one sample that was sequenced in a study of CD8+ T cells in alopecia areata (dated by TCRdb to the late 2010s). The treatment or condition label here, explained by the study, means: oral pan-JAK inhibitor, 5-10 mg twice daily. Library method: the immunoSEQ multiplex PCR assay. To provide template for TCR sequencing, every sample had RNA extracted and reverse transcribed into cDNA. The source is immuneACCESS, and TCRdb retained only in-frame sequences with V and J called. Part of the clones is not carried over; for the studies checked, unresolved V genes explain less than half of this, and the remainder is unexplained. The sample table holds more than 200,000 clones, of which less than 50% were seen once. Approximately 2.9% of the sample goes to the ten largest clones. The sequences come from CD4+ T cells sorted from blood, collected at roughly week 36, from a patient treated with tofacitinib. These receptors were taken from a human donor with alopecia areata.

V gene TRBV29-1 combines with J gene TRBJ2-2; 10 bases map to TRBD1. Germline V gene lookup returns CDR1 SQVTM and CDR2 ANQGSEA. This CDR3 has 13 residues. V lost 6 bases, J lost 3 bases, and 1 base stayed unmatched. The CDR3 bases are TGCAGCGTGGACAGGGGGGACACCGGGGAGCTGTTTTTT. This translates into CSVDRGDTGELFF.

This clone was picked up a small number of times. The chain links TRBV7-2 to TRBJ2-5; 9 nucleotides match TRBD1. CDR1 and CDR2 (germline): SGHTA, FQGNSA. The CDR3 is made up of 15 amino acids. The trim removed 5 bases at V and 5 bases at J, leaving 9 bases unmatched. CDR3 amino acids: CASSNLGQGRETQYF. For the CDR3, the DNA is TGTGCCAGCAGCAACTTGGGACAGGGTAGGGAGACCCAGTACTTC. The full variable domain, rest sourced from reference TRBV7-2 and TRBJ2-5, is GAGVSQSPSNKVTEKGKDVELRCDPISGHTALYWYRQSLGQGLEFLIYFQGNSAPDKSGLPSDRFSAERTGGSVSTLTIQRTQQEDSAVYLCASSNLGQGRETQYFGPGTRLLVL.

This clone occurred a few times. The chain is built from TRBV5-1 and TRBJ2-4; either TRBD1 or TRBD2 may fit D (6 bases each). V lost 4 bases to trimming and J lost 6 bases, with 20 bases between them. CDR1 and CDR2 (germline): SGHRS, YFSETQ. This CDR3 is built from 16 residues. The CDR3 is CASSRGAGEGGNIQYF. The CDR3 nucleotides read TGCGCCAGCAGCCGAGGGGCAGGCGAGGGGGGAAACATTCAGTACTTC. The complete variable domain, with remaining parts taken from reference TRBV5-1 and TRBJ2-4, reads KAGVTQTPRYLIKTRGQQVTLSCSPISGHRSVSWYQQTPGQGLQFLFEYFSETQRNKGNFPGRFSGRQFSNSRSEMNVSTLELGDSALYLCASSRGAGEGGNIQYFGAGTRLSVL.

V is TRBV7-2 and J is TRBJ2-7; no clear D. Per germline, CDR1 SGHTA and CDR2 FQGNSA. V lost 5 bases, J lost 5 bases, and 16 bases lay in between. This CDR3 comprises 14 residues. CDR3 DNA: TGTGCCAGCAGCCGCGGCCCGCCGCTGGACGAGCAGTACTTC. This translates into CASSRGPPLDEQYF.

This clone has just a few counts. The chain is built from TRBV19 and TRBJ2-1, with a tentative D call TRBD2 (5 bases). Trimming pared 1 base from V and 10 bases from J, leaving 14 bases between. CDR3 size: 14 residues. Germline CDR1 and CDR2: LNHDA and SQIVND (reference sequence). As DNA, the CDR3 is TGTGCCAGTAGTATAGCCGTGGACTTGGCCGAGCAGTTCTTC. It specifies CASSIAVDLAEQFF.

This sequence joins TRBV19 and TRBJ1-5; no firm D call. V was clipped by 5 bases and J by 6 bases, with 8 bases between them. CDR1 is LNHDA, CDR2 SQIVND, per germline (reference sequence). There are 12 residues in the CDR3. The CDR3 here is CASSLPGQPQHF. The CDR3 bases are TGTGCCAGTAGTCTTCCAGGTCAGCCCCAGCATTTT.

This chain links TRBV4-3 with TRBJ2-5; the D gene is possibly TRBD2 (5 bases). This CDR3 region has 14 residues. Trimming pared 5 bases from V and 5 bases from J, leaving 15 bases between. Germline CDR1 is LGHNA and CDR2 is YSLEER. CDR3 loop: CASSKAFGVETQYF. The CDR3, as DNA: TGCGCCAGCAGCAAAGCGTTCGGGGTGGAGACCCAGTACTTC.

The chain couples TRBV5-1 to TRBJ2-1; possible D gene TRBD2, 6 bases. Trimming pared 0 bases from V and 6 bases from J, leaving 13 bases between. The germline CDR1 and CDR2 sequences are SGHRS and YFSETQ. This CDR3 spans 15 amino acids. The CDR3 nucleotides read TGCGCCAGCAGCTTGGAGGCTAGCGTTAGCAATGAGCAGTTCTTC. It is translated as CASSLEASVSNEQFF.

The chain has TRBV7-3 and TRBJ2-1; the D gene is possibly TRBD2 (5 bases). Trimming took off 6 bases at V and 1 base at J, with 13 bases between the two ends. This CDR3 region has 15 residues. In germline, CDR1 is SGHTA, CDR2 FQGTGA. The CDR3 loop reads CASSPTSTSYNEQFF. The CDR3 DNA follows: TGTGCCAGCAGTCCAACTAGTACTTCCTACAATGAGCAGTTCTTC.

The V gene is TRBV7-9, the J gene TRBJ1-1; D call uncertain. This CDR3 region has 15 residues. Per germline, CDR1 SEHNR and CDR2 FQNEAQ (reference sequence). V was pared by 5 bases and J by 4 bases, with 17 bases between. The CDR3 is CASSPGAVVGTEAFF. The CDR3 DNA is TGTGCCAGCAGCCCGGGAGCGGTCGTGGGCACTGAAGCTTTCTTT.

This clone has just a few counts. The chain couples TRBV19 to TRBJ1-5; D is undetermined. V was trimmed by 3 bases and J by 5 bases, leaving 14 bases between them. The CDR3 is 15 residues long. CDR1 and CDR2 (germline): LNHDA, SQIVND (reference sequence). Written as DNA, the CDR3 is TGTGCCAGTAGTATCTCCCAAGGGCTGTATCAGCCCCAGCATTTT. This translates into CASSISQGLYQPQHF.

The J gene is TRBJ2-6, the V gene TRBV14, with a tentative D call TRBD2 (6 bases). The germline V gene encodes CDR1 SGHDN and CDR2 FVKESK. Deletions cut 6 bases from V and 2 bases from J, with 14 bases between. The CDR3 is made up of 16 amino acids. CDR3 DNA sequence: TGTGCCAGCAGTCGCATTTCGGGGGCTGGGGCCAACGTCCTGACTTTC. Translated: CASSRISGAGANVLTF.

This chain uses TRBV29-1 with TRBJ1-1, with 7 nucleotides matching TRBD1. Germline V gives CDR1 SQVTM, CDR2 ANQGSEA. This CDR3 is 15 amino acids long. The V and J ends lost 0 bases and 3 bases, in that order; junction bases with no gene match: 7. CDR3 amino acids: CSVEDIQGPYTEAFF. DNA for the CDR3: TGCAGCGTTGAAGATATACAGGGGCCTTACACTGAAGCTTTCTTT.

The chain is built from TRBV29-1 and TRBJ2-4; 10 bases are a match to TRBD2. The trim removed 4 bases at V and 5 bases at J, leaving 8 bases unmatched. The CDR3 extends over 15 amino acids. The germline V gene has CDR1 SQVTM and CDR2 ANQGSEA. The chain's CDR3 is CSVGIAGGAQNIQYF. For the CDR3, the DNA is TGCAGCGTTGGGATAGCGGGAGGCGCCCAAAACATTCAGTACTTC.

This chain links TRBV19 with TRBJ1-5, with D hard to call. V lost 6 bases and J lost 1, with 7 bases in between. From germline, CDR1 is LNHDA and CDR2 SQIVND (reference sequence). The CDR3 contains 13 residues. CDR3 in amino acids: CASRWASNQPQHF. CDR3 nucleotides: TGTGCCAGTAGATGGGCAAGCAATCAGCCCCAGCATTTT.

This clone was counted a few times. J is TRBJ1-2 and V is TRBV30, with 7 bases aligning to TRBD1. J lost 6 bases, V lost 5 bases, and 3 bases had no gene match. Germline assignment: CDR1 GTSNPN and CDR2 SVGIG (reference sequence). The CDR3 totals 11 residues. CDR3 loop: CAWEGADGYTF. The CDR3 DNA sequence: TGTGCCTGGGAGGGGGCGGATGGCTACACCTTC.

CDR3 nucleotides: TGCAGCGTTAGAAAGGGGACTAGCGGGAGATTGAATGAGCAGTTCTTC. Translated: CSVRKGTSGRLNEQFF. The rearrangement links TRBV29-1 to TRBJ2-1; the match to TRBD2 covers 14 bases. The CDR3 spans 16 residues. Trimming took 5 bases from V and 7 from J; bases not matched to a gene: 10. CDR1 and CDR2 from the germline V gene are SQVTM and ANQGSEA.

This clone was seen a handful of times. V is TRBV7-2 and J is TRBJ2-3, with D hard to call. CDR3 length: 13 amino acids. With 1 base removed from V and 0 bases from J, the gap between germline ends came to 2 bases. Looked up from germline, CDR1 is SGHTA and CDR2 is FQGNSA. DNA of the CDR3: TGTGCCAGCAGCTTAGACAGCACAGATACGCAGTATTTT. Its protein is CASSLDSTDTQYF.

The V and J genes are TRBV9 and TRBJ2-5, with unresolved D. The germline CDR1 and CDR2 sequences are SGDLS and YYNGEE. Deletions cut 0 bases from V and 1 base from J, with 10 bases between. The length of the CDR3 is 15 residues. This chain's CDR3 is CASSVEWASQETQYF. DNA for the CDR3: TGTGCCAGCAGCGTAGAGTGGGCGTCCCAAGAGACCCAGTACTTC.

There are a few counts of this clone. The gene calls are TRBV2 and TRBJ2-7; 7 nucleotides align to TRBD2. Germline CDR1 SNHLY, CDR2 FYNNEI. After removal of 7 bases from V and 0 bases from J, the junction contained 12 bases not matched to a gene. This CDR3 has 16 residues. Here the CDR3 reads CASTRWGGDNSYEQYF. CDR3 bases: TGTGCCAGCACCAGATGGGGAGGGGATAACTCCTACGAGCAGTACTTC.

The V and J genes are TRBV11-1 and TRBJ1-2; no clear D gene. V gave up 5 bases and J gave up 8 bases, with 15 bases separating them. From germline, CDR1 is SGHAT and CDR2 FQDESV (reference sequence). CDR3 length: 13 amino acids. This CDR3 is CASSPTRDSGYTF. The CDR3 nucleotides read TGTGCCAGCAGCCCGACGCGGGATTCGGGCTACACCTTC.

The rearrangement uses TRBV7-2 and TRBJ1-2; D call uncertain. The V gene's germline CDR1 is SGHTA and CDR2 FQGNSA. V was pared by 1 base and J by 6 bases, with 6 bases between. This CDR3 spans 12 amino acids. The chain's CDR3 is CASSLEVDGYTF. The CDR3 DNA reads as TGTGCCAGCAGCTTAGAGGTGGATGGCTACACCTTC.

The genes are TRBV9 and TRBJ1-4, with D unresolved. The CDR3 sequence is 15 residues long. Trimming cost V 0 bases and J 3 bases, with 9 bases left between them. Germline V gives CDR1 SGDLS, CDR2 YYNGEE. CDR3 bases: TGTGCCAGCAGCGTAGGGCAGGTGGCTAATGAAAAACTGTTTTTT. Its translation is CASSVGQVANEKLFF.

The J gene is TRBJ2-1, the V gene TRBV5-1, with 11 nucleotides matching TRBD2. The CDR3 length is 16 residues. J was trimmed by 7 bases and V by 1 base; bases with no gene match: 7. In germline, CDR1 is SGHRS, CDR2 YFSETQ. CDR3 in amino acids: CASSLTPTSGSNEQFF. CDR3 sequence (DNA): TGCGCCAGCAGCTTGACTCCTACTAGCGGGAGTAATGAGCAGTTCTTC.

A single count supports this clone. The gene calls are TRBV7-2 and TRBJ2-7; 11 bases match TRBD2. V shed 2 bases, J shed 3 bases, and the junction held 9 bases outside the gene matches. CDR1 and CDR2 (germline): SGHTA, FQGNSA. This CDR3 region has 17 residues. The CDR3 loop reads CASSLFTSGSRYYEQYF. For the CDR3, the DNA is TGTGCCAGCAGCTTATTCACTAGCGGGAGTCGATACTACGAGCAGTACTTC.

The sample holds a few counts of this clone. This rearrangement joins TRBV6-5 to TRBJ2-7; unclear D gene. Per the germline V gene, CDR1 is MNHEY and CDR2 is SVGAGI. The CDR3 spans 13 residues. Trimming left V 3 bases short and J 2 bases short, with 8 bases between. As DNA, the CDR3 is TGTGCCAGCAGTTATGACGGTACCTACGAGCAGTACTTC. It translates to CASSYDGTYEQYF.

V and J are TRBV19 and TRBJ2-1, with 9 bases that match TRBD2. The V and J ends lost 2 bases and 4 bases, in that order; junction bases with no gene match: 3. Per germline, CDR1 LNHDA and CDR2 SQIVND (reference sequence). The CDR3 covers 15 residues. CDR3 DNA sequence: TGTGCCAGTAGTATACGCCTAGCGGGATACAATGAGCAGTTCTTC. Protein sequence: CASSIRLAGYNEQFF.

The V call is TRBV5-1, the J call TRBJ2-4; 10 bases align to TRBD2. V lost 4 bases to trimming and J lost 8 bases; unmatched junction nucleotides: 12. Per germline, CDR1 SGHRS and CDR2 YFSETQ. The CDR3 consists of 16 residues. Here the CDR3 DNA reads TGCGCCAGCAGCCCTGGTGCTAGCGGGAGCGTGGACATTCAGTACTTC. As protein: CASSPGASGSVDIQYF.

This chain connects TRBV7-6 to TRBJ2-1; no reliable D call. Germline V lookup: CDR1 SGHVS, CDR2 FNYEAQ. The CDR3 runs 15 residues. V was shortened by 2 bases and J by 3 bases, with 11 bases between the two germline ends. The CDR3 sequence: CASSLLQQIYNEQFF. In nucleotides, the CDR3 is TGTGCCAGCAGCTTATTGCAGCAGATCTACAATGAGCAGTTCTTC.

The V gene is TRBV19, the J gene TRBJ2-6; TRBD1 might be the D (6 bases). Germline assignment: CDR1 LNHDA and CDR2 SQIVND (reference sequence). There are 16 residues in the CDR3. V was trimmed by 9 bases and J by 0 bases, leaving 15 bases between them. The chain's CDR3 is CASKTGGISGANVLTF. Written as DNA, the CDR3 is TGTGCCAGCAAGACAGGAGGAATCTCTGGGGCCAACGTCCTGACTTTC.

The V call is TRBV18, the J call TRBJ1-1, with 8 bases fitting TRBD1. This CDR3 is 14 amino acids long. CDR1 is KGHSH, CDR2 LQKENI, per germline. The trim removed 5 bases at V and 1 base at J, leaving 3 bases unmatched. The CDR3 protein is CASSATGENTEAFF. DNA of the CDR3: TGTGCCAGCTCAGCGACAGGGGAGAACACTGAAGCTTTCTTT.